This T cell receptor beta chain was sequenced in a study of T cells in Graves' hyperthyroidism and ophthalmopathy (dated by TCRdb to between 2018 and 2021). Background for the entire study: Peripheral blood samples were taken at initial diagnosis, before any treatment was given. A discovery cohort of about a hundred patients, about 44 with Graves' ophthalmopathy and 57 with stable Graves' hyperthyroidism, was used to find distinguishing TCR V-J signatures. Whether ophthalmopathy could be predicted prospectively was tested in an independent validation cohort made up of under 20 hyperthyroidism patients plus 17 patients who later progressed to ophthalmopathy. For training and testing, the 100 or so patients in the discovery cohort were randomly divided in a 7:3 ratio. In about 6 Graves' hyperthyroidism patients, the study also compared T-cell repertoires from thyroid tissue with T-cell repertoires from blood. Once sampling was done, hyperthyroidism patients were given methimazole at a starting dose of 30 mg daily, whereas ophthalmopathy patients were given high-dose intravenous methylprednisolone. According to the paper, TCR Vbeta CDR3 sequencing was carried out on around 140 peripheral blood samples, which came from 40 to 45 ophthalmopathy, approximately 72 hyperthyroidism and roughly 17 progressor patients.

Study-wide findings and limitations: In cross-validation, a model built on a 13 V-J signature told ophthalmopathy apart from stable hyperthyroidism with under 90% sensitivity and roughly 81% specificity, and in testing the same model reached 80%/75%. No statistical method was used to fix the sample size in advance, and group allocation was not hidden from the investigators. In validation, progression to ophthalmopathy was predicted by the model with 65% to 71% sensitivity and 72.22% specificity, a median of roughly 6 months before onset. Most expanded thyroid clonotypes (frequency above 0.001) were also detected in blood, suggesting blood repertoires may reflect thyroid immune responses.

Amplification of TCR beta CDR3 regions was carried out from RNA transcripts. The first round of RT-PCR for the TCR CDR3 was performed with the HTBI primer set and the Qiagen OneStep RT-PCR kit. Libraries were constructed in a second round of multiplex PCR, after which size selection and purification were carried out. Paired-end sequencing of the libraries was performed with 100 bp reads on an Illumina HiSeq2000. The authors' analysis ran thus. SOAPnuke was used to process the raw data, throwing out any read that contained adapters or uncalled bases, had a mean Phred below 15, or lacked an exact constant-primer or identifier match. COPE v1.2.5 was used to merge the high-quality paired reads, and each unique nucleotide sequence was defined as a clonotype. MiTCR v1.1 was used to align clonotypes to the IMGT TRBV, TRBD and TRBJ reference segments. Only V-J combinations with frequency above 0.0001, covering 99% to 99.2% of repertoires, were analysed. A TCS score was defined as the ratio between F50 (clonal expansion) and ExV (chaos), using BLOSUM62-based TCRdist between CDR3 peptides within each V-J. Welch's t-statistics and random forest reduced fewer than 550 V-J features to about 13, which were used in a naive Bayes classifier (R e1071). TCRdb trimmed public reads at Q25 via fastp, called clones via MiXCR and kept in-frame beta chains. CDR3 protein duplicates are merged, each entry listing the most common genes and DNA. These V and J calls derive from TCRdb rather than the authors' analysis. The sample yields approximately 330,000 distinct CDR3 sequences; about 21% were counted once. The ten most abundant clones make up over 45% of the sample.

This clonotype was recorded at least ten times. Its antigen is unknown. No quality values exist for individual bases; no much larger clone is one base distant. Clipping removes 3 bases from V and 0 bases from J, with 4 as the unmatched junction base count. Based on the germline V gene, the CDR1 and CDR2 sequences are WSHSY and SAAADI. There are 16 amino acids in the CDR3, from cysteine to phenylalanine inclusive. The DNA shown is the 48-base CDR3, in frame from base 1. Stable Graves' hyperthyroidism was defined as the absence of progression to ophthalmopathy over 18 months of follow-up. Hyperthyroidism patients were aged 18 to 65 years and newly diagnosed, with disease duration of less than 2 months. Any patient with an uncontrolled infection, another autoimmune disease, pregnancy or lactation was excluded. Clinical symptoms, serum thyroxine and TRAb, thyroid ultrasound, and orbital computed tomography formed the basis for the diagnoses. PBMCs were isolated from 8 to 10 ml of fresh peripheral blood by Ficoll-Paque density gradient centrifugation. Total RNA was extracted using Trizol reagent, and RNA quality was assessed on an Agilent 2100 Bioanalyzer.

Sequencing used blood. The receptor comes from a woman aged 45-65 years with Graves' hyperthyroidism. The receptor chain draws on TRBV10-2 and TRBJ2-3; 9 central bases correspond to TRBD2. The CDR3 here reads CASSDPSGTSTDTQYF. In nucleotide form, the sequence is TGCGCCAGCAGTGATCCTAGCGGGACTAGCACAGATACGCAGTATTTT.